These 12 T cell receptor beta chains originate from one sample sequenced in a study of regulatory T cells in long-lasting Graves disease. The authors built TCR beta libraries using iRepertoire HTBI primers and Arm-PCR of CDR3 regions. TCRdb processed the multiplex PCR reads anew with MiXCR; each CDR3 protein has one entry. The top ten hold less than 25% of the sample, which has hundreds of thousands of distinct CDR3 sequences, less than 25% seen once. The time point was: persistent/refractory GD, antithyroid drugs over 5 years with positive TRAb. Scientists built the TCR library using RNA that was extracted from PBMCs. Specimen: peripheral blood mononuclear cells (PBMCs), collected when the disease was refractory, from a patient treated with antithyroid drugs. Receptors originate from a female donor with Graves disease.

The rearrangement joins TRBV29-1 to TRBJ1-3; D may be TRBD1 (6 bases). V was pared by 5 bases and J by 2 bases, with 7 bases between. The CDR3 covers 12 residues. Germline CDR1 SQVTM, CDR2 ANQGSEA. The CDR3 bases are TGCAGCGTTAGGGGGGCTGGAAACACCATATATTTT. Its protein is CSVRGAGNTIYF.

The V call is TRBV19, the J call TRBJ2-5; D is possibly TRBD1 (6 bases). V was shortened by 5 bases and J by 1 base, with 11 bases between the two germline ends. The CDR3 contains 14 residues. Per germline, CDR1 LNHDA and CDR2 SQIVND (reference sequence). DNA of the CDR3: TGTGCCAGTAGTTCCTGGACAGTCCAAGAGACCCAGTACTTC. It translates to CASSSWTVQETQYF.

In its sample, this clonotype was seen many times. The chain joins TRBV12-3 or TRBV12-4 to TRBJ2-7, with 7 positions matching TRBD1. V shed 6 bases and J 2 bases; nucleotides not matched to a gene: 4. This CDR3 has 13 residues. CDR3: CASRLQGTYEQYF. The CDR3 DNA follows: TGTGCCAGCAGACTACAGGGGACCTACGAGCAGTACTTC.

A few counts support this clonotype. V gene TRBV7-9 combines with J gene TRBJ2-7; the D gene is possibly TRBD1 (8 bases). Germline V gene data show CDR1 as SEHNR and CDR2 as FQNEAQ (reference sequence). The CDR3 is 15 amino acids. The V end lost 5 bases, the J end lost 4 bases, and 18 bases lay between the germline ends. The DNA of the CDR3 is TGTGCCAGCAGCGCTTTAGGACAGGGAGGGTACGAGCAGTACTTC. Protein: CASSALGQGGYEQYF.

This clonotype was seen repeatedly, ten times or more. This chain links TRBV4-3 with TRBJ2-7; the match to TRBD2 covers 7 bases. The trim removed 0 bases at V and 0 bases at J, leaving 5 bases unmatched. The CDR3 totals 16 residues. Germline-derived CDR1 and CDR2 are LGHNA and YSLEER. The DNA for the CDR3 is TGCGCCAGCAGCCAAGATCTGGGCGGGAGCTCCTACGAGCAGTACTTC. Its translation: CASSQDLGGSSYEQYF.

This clonotype was seen many times. The chain has TRBV28 and TRBJ1-1, with D uncertain. The length of the CDR3 is 13 residues. Germline V lookup: CDR1 MDHEN, CDR2 SYDVKM. V was pared by 2 bases and J by 4 bases, with 8 bases between. The CDR3 bases are TGTGCCAGCAGTTTAGGGTGGACCACTGAAGCTTTCTTT. The encoded protein is CASSLGWTTEAFF.

The V gene is TRBV7-8, the J gene TRBJ2-5, with TRBD2 identical over 12 bases. V was clipped by 5 bases and J by 1 base; unmatched bases: 2. The CDR3 sequence is 15 residues long. Germline CDR1 reads SGHVS; CDR2 reads FQNEAQ. The CDR3 sequence is CASSKTSGSQETQYF. CDR3 sequence (DNA): TGTGCCAGCAGCAAGACTAGCGGGAGCCAAGAGACCCAGTACTTC.

The rearrangement joins TRBV19 to TRBJ1-4; D is perhaps TRBD1 (5 bases). Germline lookup yields CDR1 LNHDA and CDR2 SQIVND (reference sequence). Trimming left V 4 bases short and J 8 bases short, with 11 bases between. The CDR3 consists of 13 residues. CDR3 amino acids: CASSNRRWEKLFF. Written as DNA, the CDR3 is TGTGCCAGTAGTAACAGGCGTTGGGAAAAACTGTTTTTT.

This clonotype was observed at least ten times. The J gene is TRBJ2-7, the V gene TRBV7-9, with TRBD2 identical over 9 bases. V gave up 5 bases and J gave up 5 bases; unmatched junction bases: 13. The CDR3 runs to 16 residues. CDR1 and CDR2 (germline): SEHNR, FQNEAQ (reference sequence). CDR3 DNA: TGTGCCAGCAGCCAAAATAGCGGGAGCGTCTTGAACGAGCAGTACTTC. Protein: CASSQNSGSVLNEQYF. The whole variable domain, remainder taken from reference TRBV7-9 and TRBJ2-7, is DTGVSQNPRHKITKRGQNVTFRCDPISEHNRLYWYRQTLGQGPEFLTYFQNEAQLEKSRLLSDRFSAERPKGSFSTLEIQRTEQGDSAMYLCASSQNSGSVLNEQYFGPGTRLTVT.

This clonotype was detected only a few times. The junction departs from the called germline gene at one end, perhaps through a read error. V and J are TRBV6-5 and TRBJ2-6; TRBD1 agrees at 8 bases. The CDR3 runs to 19 residues. Germline V gene lookup returns CDR1 MNHEY and CDR2 SVGAGI. The CDR3: CASCYPRGQANSGANVLTF. The CDR3 DNA reads TGTGCCAGCTGTTATCCACGGGGACAGGCCAACTCTGGGGCCAACGTCCTGACTTTC.

The chain couples TRBV28 to TRBJ1-1, with TRBD1 identical over 7 bases. J lost 0 bases, V lost 2 bases, and 9 bases had no gene match. Germline CDR1 and CDR2: MDHEN and SYDVKM. The CDR3 covers 17 residues. This chain's CDR3 is CASSLPFDRALNTEAFF. The CDR3 nucleotides read TGTGCCAGCAGTTTACCTTTTGACAGGGCCCTGAACACTGAAGCTTTCTTT. Supplemented by reference TRBV28 and TRBJ1-1, the full variable domain reads DVKVTQSSRYLVKRTGEKVFLECVQDMDHENMFWYRQDPGLGLRLIYFSYDVKMKEKGDIPEGYSVSREKKERFSLILESASTNQTSMYLCASSLPFDRALNTEAFFGQGTRLTVV.

Note on this clonotype: A far larger clone differs by one base, so this is likely a read error. The rearrangement links TRBV7-8 to TRBJ2-7; 8 bases fit TRBD1. This CDR3 has 16 amino acids. Germline CDR1 SGHVS, CDR2 FQNEAQ. V lost 6 bases and J lost 0; bases outside the gene matches: 10. This chain's CDR3 is CASSLFLGQGSYEQYF. Here the CDR3 DNA reads TGTGCCAGCAGTTTATTTTTAGGACAGGGCTCCTACGAGCAGTACTTC.